The following is a T cell receptor (beta chain) sequence with its context. V lost 0 bases and J lost 8, with 4 bases in between. The CDR3 loop spans 12 amino acids. Germline assignment: CDR1 MNHNY and CDR2 SVGAGI (reference sequence). The repertoire was sequenced with immunoSEQ multiplex PCR; TCRdb's copy has only in-frame clones and lacks some. The table lists about 88,000 clones, 85% to 90% of them singletons, with about 1.6% in the top ten. This record belongs to a study of OX40 agonist ivuxolimab in advanced cancers. The sequence derives from an adult with an advanced solid tumor such as melanoma, head and neck, liver or kidney cancer. The sample in question was CD4+ or CD8+ T cells sorted from blood, obtained in a trial of the OX40 agonist ivuxolimab. The V gene is TRBV6-6, the J gene TRBJ1-4, with no clear D. This CDR3 is CASSYSLEKLFF. CDR3 DNA: TGTGCCAGCAGTTACTCGTTGGAAAAACTGTTTTTT.